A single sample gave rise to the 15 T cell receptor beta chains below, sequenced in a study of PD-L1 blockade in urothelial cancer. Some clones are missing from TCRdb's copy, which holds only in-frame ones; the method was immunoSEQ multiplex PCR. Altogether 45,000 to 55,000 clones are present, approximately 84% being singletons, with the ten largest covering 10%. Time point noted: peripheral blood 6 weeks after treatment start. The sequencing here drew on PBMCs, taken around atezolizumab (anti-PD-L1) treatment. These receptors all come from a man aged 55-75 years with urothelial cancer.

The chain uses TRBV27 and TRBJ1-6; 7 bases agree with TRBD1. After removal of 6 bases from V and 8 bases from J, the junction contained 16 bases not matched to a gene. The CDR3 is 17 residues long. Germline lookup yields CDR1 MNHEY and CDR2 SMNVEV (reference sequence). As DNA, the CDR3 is TGTGCCAGCAGCCCAGGGGGGCAGGGTGGTTATCATTCACCCCTCCACTTT. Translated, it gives CASSPGGQGGYHSPLHF.

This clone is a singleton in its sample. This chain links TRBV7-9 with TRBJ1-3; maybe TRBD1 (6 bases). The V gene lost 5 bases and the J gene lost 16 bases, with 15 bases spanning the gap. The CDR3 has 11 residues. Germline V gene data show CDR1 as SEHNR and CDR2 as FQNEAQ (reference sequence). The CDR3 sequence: CASSETGTYYF. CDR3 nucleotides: TGTGCCAGCAGCGAAACCGGGACATATTATTTT.

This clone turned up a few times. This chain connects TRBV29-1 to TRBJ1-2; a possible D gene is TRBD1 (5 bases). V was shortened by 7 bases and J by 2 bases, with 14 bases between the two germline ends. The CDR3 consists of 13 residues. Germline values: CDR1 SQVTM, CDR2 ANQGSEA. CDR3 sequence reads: CSAALGGNYGYTF. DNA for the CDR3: TGCAGCGCCGCCCTGGGGGGGAACTATGGCTACACCTTC.

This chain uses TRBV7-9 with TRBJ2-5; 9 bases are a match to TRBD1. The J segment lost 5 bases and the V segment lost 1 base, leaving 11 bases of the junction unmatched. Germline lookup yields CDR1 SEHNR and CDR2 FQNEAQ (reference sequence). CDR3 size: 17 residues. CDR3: CASSLETGGYLSETQYF. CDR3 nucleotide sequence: TGTGCCAGCAGCTTAGAAACAGGGGGCTATCTTTCGGAGACCCAGTACTTC.

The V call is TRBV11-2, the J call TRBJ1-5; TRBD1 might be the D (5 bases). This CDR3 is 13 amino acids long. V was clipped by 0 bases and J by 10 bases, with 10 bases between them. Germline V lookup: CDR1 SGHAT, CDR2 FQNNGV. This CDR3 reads CASSLDQGLPQHF. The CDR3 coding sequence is TGTGCCAGCAGCTTAGATCAGGGTCTTCCCCAGCATTTT.

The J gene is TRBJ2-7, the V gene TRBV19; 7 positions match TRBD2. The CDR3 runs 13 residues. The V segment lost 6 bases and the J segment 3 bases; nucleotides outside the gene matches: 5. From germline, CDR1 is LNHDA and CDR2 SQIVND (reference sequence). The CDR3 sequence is CASRSGVSYEQYF. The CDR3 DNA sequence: TGTGCCAGTAGAAGCGGGGTAAGCTACGAGCAGTACTTC. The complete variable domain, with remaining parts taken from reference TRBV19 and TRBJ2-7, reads DGGITQSPKYLFRKEGQNVTLSCEQNLNHDAMYWYRQDPGQGLRLIYYSQIVNDFQKGDIAEGYSVSREKKESFPLTVTSAQKNPTAFYLCASRSGVSYEQYFGPGTRLTVT.

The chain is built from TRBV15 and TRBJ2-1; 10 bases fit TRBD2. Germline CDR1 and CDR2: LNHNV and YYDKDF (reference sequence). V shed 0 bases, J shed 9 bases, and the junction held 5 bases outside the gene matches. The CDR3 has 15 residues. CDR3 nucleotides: TGTGCCACCAGCAGAGATCCGGGACTAGCGAGTGAGCAGTTCTTC. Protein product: CATSRDPGLASEQFF.

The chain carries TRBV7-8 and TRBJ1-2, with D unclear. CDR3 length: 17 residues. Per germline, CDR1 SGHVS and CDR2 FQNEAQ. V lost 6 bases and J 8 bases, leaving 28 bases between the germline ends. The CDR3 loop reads CASSSRAHQSNPRGYTF. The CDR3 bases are TGTGCCAGCAGTTCGAGGGCGCATCAATCAAATCCGAGAGGCTACACCTTC.

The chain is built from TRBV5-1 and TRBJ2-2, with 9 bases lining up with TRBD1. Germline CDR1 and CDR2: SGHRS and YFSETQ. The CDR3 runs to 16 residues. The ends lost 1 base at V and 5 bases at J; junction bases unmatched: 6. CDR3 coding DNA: TGCGCCAGCAGCTTGTGGGACAGGGTCTCTACCGGGGAGCTGTTTTTT. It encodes CASSLWDRVSTGELFF. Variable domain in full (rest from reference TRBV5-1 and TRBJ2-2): KAGVTQTPRYLIKTRGQQVTLSCSPISGHRSVSWYQQTPGQGLQFLFEYFSETQRNKGNFPGRFSGRQFSNSRSEMNVSTLELGDSALYLCASSLWDRVSTGELFFGEGSRLTVL.

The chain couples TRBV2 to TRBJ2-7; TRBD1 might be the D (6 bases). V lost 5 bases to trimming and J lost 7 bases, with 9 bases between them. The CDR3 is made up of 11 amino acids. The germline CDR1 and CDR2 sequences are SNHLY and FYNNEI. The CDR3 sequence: CASSYRDEQYF. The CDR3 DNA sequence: TGTGCCAGCAGTTACAGGGATGAGCAGTACTTC.

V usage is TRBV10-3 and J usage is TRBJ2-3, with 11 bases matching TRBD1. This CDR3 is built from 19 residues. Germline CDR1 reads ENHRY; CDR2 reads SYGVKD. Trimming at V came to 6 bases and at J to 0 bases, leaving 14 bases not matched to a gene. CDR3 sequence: CAIRPGQGATGPSTDTQYF. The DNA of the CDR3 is TGTGCCATCAGGCCCGGACAGGGGGCGACGGGGCCGAGCACAGATACGCAGTATTTT.

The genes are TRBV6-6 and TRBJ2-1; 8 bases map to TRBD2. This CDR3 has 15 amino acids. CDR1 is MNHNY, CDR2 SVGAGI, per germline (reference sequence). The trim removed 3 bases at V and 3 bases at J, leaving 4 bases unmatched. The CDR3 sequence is CASSYRTSFYNEQFF. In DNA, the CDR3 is TGTGCCAGCAGTTATAGGACTAGCTTCTACAATGAGCAGTTCTTC.

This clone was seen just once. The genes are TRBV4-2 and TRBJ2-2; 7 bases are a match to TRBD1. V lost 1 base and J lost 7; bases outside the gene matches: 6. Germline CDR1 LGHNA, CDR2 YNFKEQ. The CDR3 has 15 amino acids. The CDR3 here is CASSQAGGFGGELFF. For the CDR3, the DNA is TGTGCCAGCAGCCAAGCAGGGGGATTTGGCGGGGAGCTGTTTTTT.

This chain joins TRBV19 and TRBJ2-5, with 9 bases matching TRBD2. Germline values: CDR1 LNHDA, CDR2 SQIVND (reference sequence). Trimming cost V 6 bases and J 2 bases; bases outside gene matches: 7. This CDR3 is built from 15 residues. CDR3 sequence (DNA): TGTGCCAGTAGGGTCAGCGGGGGGCCTCAAGAGACCCAGTACTTC. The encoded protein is CASRVSGGPQETQYF.

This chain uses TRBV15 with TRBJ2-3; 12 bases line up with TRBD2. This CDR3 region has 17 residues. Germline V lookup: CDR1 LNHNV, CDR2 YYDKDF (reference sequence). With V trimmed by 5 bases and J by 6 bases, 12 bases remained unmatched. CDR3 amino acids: CATSGLRLAGAQDTQYF. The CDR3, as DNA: TGTGCCACCAGCGGACTCAGACTAGCGGGGGCTCAGGATACGCAGTATTTT.